Below, 29 T cell receptor beta chains from the same sample are listed, as sequenced in a study of blood T cell repertoires in COVID-19. TCRdb's copy holds only in-frame clones and misses some; the assay was immunoSEQ multiplex PCR. The sample holds fewer than 300,000 clones, approximately 80% seen once. The specimen sequenced was peripheral blood. Receptors were obtained from a woman aged 55-70 years with active or convalescent COVID-19.

There are a few counts of this clone. The chain couples TRBV6-5 to TRBJ1-1; D gene unclear. Germline V CDR1 and CDR2: MNHEY, SVGAGI. The CDR3 consists of 14 residues. V was shortened by 2 bases and J by 0 bases, with 7 bases between the two germline ends. This chain's CDR3 is CASSYGHLNTEAFF. The CDR3 coding sequence is TGTGCCAGCAGTTACGGGCACCTGAACACTGAAGCTTTCTTT.

The chain employs TRBV30 and TRBJ1-5; 7 nucleotides match TRBD1. The CDR3 has 17 residues. CDR1 is GTSNPN and CDR2 is SVGIG in the germline V gene (reference sequence). V lost 2 bases and J lost 8; bases outside the gene matches: 18. The CDR3 region has the DNA TGTGCCTGGAGTTACCCAGGGGGAACCTACTTATCAGAGCCCCAGCATTTT. Translated, it gives CAWSYPGGTYLSEPQHF.

The chain couples TRBV3-1 (or the pseudogene TRBV3-2) to TRBJ1-3, with D perhaps matching TRBD1 (6 bases). This CDR3 is built from 19 residues. CDR1 LGHDT and CDR2 YNNKEL come from the germline V gene (reference sequence). Trimming took off 0 bases at V and 3 bases at J, with 21 bases between the two ends. CDR3 coding DNA: TGTGCCAGCAGCCAAGAAGTTGGGGGGGGCCCGAGTTTTGGAAACACCATATATTTT. Translating gives CASSQEVGGGPSFGNTIYF.

This sequence joins TRBV5-5 and TRBJ2-7; 9 bases match TRBD1. CDR1 is SGHKS and CDR2 is YYEKEE in the germline V gene (reference sequence). The ends lost 5 bases at V and 0 bases at J; junction bases unmatched: 9. CDR3 size: 16 residues. CDR3 sequence reads: CASRRGTGLSSYEQYF. The CDR3 DNA follows: TGTGCCAGCAGGCGGGGGACAGGGCTCAGCTCCTACGAGCAGTACTTC.

This sequence joins TRBV7-3 and TRBJ2-2; TRBD1 agrees at 7 bases. V trimming: 5 bases; J trimming: 6 bases; junction bases outside the gene matches: 12. CDR1 SGHTA and CDR2 FQGTGA come from the germline V gene. This CDR3 contains 16 residues. The CDR3 loop is CASSEMVRTGPGELFF. The CDR3 DNA sequence: TGTGCCAGCAGCGAAATGGTCCGGACAGGCCCCGGGGAGCTGTTTTTT.

The count of this clone is one. The chain couples TRBV6-4 to TRBJ2-5; 7 nucleotides agree with TRBD1. This CDR3 is built from 17 residues. Germline V gene data show CDR1 as MRHNA and CDR2 as SNTAGT. J gave up 3 bases and V 2 bases, and 12 bases lay outside the gene matches. For the CDR3, the DNA is TGTGCCAGCAGTGACCCAAACTCCGGACAGGACGAAGAGACCCAGTACTTC. Translated: CASSDPNSGQDEETQYF.

This chain links TRBV7-9 with TRBJ2-1, with 8 bases matching TRBD1. CDR1 and CDR2 (germline): SEHNR, FQNEAQ (reference sequence). V gave up 4 bases and J gave up 6 bases; unmatched junction bases: 11. The CDR3 has 16 amino acids. The CDR3 nucleotides are TGTGCCAGCAGCTCGGTAGGCCGGGACAGGCGCAATGAGCAGTTCTTC. This translates into CASSSVGRDRRNEQFF.

This chain uses TRBV28 with TRBJ2-7, with D possibly being TRBD2 (6 bases). Germline V lookup: CDR1 MDHEN, CDR2 SYDVKM. Deletions cut 4 bases from V and 3 bases from J, with 13 bases between. The CDR3 sequence is 14 residues long. CDR3 nucleotide sequence: TGTGCCAGCAGTTACCCATCCGGGGGCTACGAGCAGTACTTC. Protein sequence: CASSYPSGGYEQYF. The whole variable domain, filled in from reference TRBV28 and TRBJ2-7, reads DVKVTQSSRYLVKRTGEKVFLECVQDMDHENMFWYRQDPGLGLRLIYFSYDVKMKEKGDIPEGYSVSREKKERFSLILESASTNQTSMYLCASSYPSGGYEQYFGPGTRLTVT.

The rearrangement uses TRBV27 and TRBJ2-1, with D perhaps TRBD1 (6 bases). V lost 4 bases and J lost 3, with 10 bases in between. The CDR3 is made up of 14 amino acids. The germline V gene has CDR1 MNHEY and CDR2 SMNVEV (reference sequence). The CDR3 DNA is TGTGCCAGCAGTTCCCGGGACATCTACAATGAGCAGTTCTTC. This translates into CASSSRDIYNEQFF.

This chain links TRBV6-2 or TRBV6-3 with TRBJ2-7; 7 positions agree with TRBD2. The CDR3 has 15 amino acids. Unmatched junction bases numbered 9, after V lost 3 bases and J lost 4 bases. CDR1 is MNHEY and CDR2 is SVGEGT in the germline V gene. The CDR3 DNA reads TGTGCCAGCAGTTATAAGCCTAGCGGACCTTACGAGCAGTACTTC. The encoded protein is CASSYKPSGPYEQYF.

The chain is built from TRBV30 and TRBJ1-2; tentatively, D is TRBD1 (6 bases). CDR1 and CDR2 (germline): GTSNPN, SVGIG (reference sequence). The CDR3 loop spans 15 amino acids. V gave up 2 bases and J gave up 4 bases, with 17 bases separating them. Written as DNA, the CDR3 is TGTGCCTGGAGTCCACCTGGACAGACCCTCTATGGCTACACCTTC. Encoded protein: CAWSPPGQTLYGYTF.

Comment on this clone: The junction shows a germline mismatch at one end, possibly a read error. The rearrangement joins TRBV7-7 to TRBJ2-3; TRBD2 agrees at 9 bases. CDR1 and CDR2 from the germline V gene are SSHAT and FNYEAQ (reference sequence). This CDR3 comprises 16 residues. The CDR3 nucleotides read TGTGCTAGCAGCTTATTGGGCGGGGGGGCAGGAGATACGCAGTATTTT. It specifies CASSLLGGGAGDTQYF.

This clone was picked up a small number of times. The chain carries TRBV4-1 and TRBJ1-1; D gene unclear. CDR1 and CDR2 (germline): MGHRA, YSYEKL. This CDR3 is built from 12 residues. With 0 bases removed from V and 10 bases from J, the gap between germline ends came to 9 bases. CDR3 DNA: TGCGCCAGCAGCCAAGATTCTGTAGTAGCTTTCTTT. Its protein product is CASSQDSVVAFF.

A single count supports this clone. The CDR3 DNA reads as TGTGCCAGCAGTTACCCCGGCCAGGGGGTTAACTATGGCTACACCTTC. Protein: CASSYPGQGVNYGYTF. J is TRBJ1-2 and V is TRBV6-2 or TRBV6-3; 7 bases map to TRBD1. CDR1 is MNHEY and CDR2 is SVGEGT in the germline V gene. The CDR3 is made up of 16 amino acids. The ends lost 2 bases at V and 1 base at J; junction bases unmatched: 7.

This chain joins TRBV14 and TRBJ2-7; TRBD1 matches 7 bases. V lost 0 bases and J lost 2; bases outside the gene matches: 10. CDR3 length equals 17 residues. Germline V gives CDR1 SGHDN, CDR2 FVKESK. CDR3 coding DNA: TGTGCCAGCAGCCAAGATTTATTAGGGACAGTAGCCTACGAGCAGTACTTC. Protein product: CASSQDLLGTVAYEQYF.

The rearrangement joins TRBV5-1 to TRBJ2-7; 16 nucleotides line up with TRBD2. V lost 4 bases to trimming and J lost 5 bases; unmatched junction nucleotides: 9. This CDR3 is 17 amino acids long. Germline V gene data show CDR1 as SGHRS and CDR2 as YFSETQ. In nucleotides, the CDR3 is TGCGCCAGCAGCACCGGGACTAGCGGGGGGGCCTACAACGAGCAGTACTTC. It yields the protein CASSTGTSGGAYNEQYF.

About this clone: Additional DNA sequences in this sample encode the identical CDR3. The chain employs TRBV20-1 and TRBJ2-7, with D unclear. CDR3 length equals 11 residues. Trimming removed 2 bases from V and 4 bases from J, with 6 bases in between. Germline V gene sequence: CDR1 DFQATT, CDR2 SNEGSKA (reference sequence). CDR3 amino acids: CSARSGYEQYF. The CDR3 DNA reads as TGCAGTGCTAGATCCGGTTACGAGCAGTACTTC.

The chain joins TRBV5-6 to TRBJ2-5, with TRBD2 identical over 11 bases. The CDR3 totals 15 residues. Trimming at V came to 0 bases and at J to 3 bases, leaving 1 base not matched to a gene. Germline CDR1 SGHDT, CDR2 YYEEEE. The CDR3 reads CASSLELAGEETQYF. DNA of the CDR3: TGTGCCAGCAGCTTGGAACTAGCGGGGGAAGAGACCCAGTACTTC.

The rearrangement links TRBV11-1 to TRBJ2-1; 7 bases are a match to TRBD2. Germline V gene sequence: CDR1 SGHAT, CDR2 FQDESV (reference sequence). CDR3 length: 16 residues. V shed 3 bases and J 3 bases; nucleotides not matched to a gene: 8. CDR3 loop: CASSLVSRGVYNEQFF. In DNA, the CDR3 is TGTGCCAGCAGCTTGGTTAGTCGGGGGGTCTACAATGAGCAGTTCTTC. The full variable domain, rest sourced from reference TRBV11-1 and TRBJ2-1, is EAEVAQSPRYKITEKSQAVAFWCDPISGHATLYWYRQILGQGPELLVQFQDESVVDDSQLPKDRFSAERLKGVDSTLKIQPAELGDSAMYLCASSLVSRGVYNEQFFGPGTRLTVL.

This rearrangement joins TRBV10-2 to TRBJ2-7; 8 bases are a match to TRBD2. The V segment lost 9 bases and the J segment 0 bases; nucleotides outside the gene matches: 7. Germline lookup yields CDR1 WSHSY and CDR2 SAAADI. CDR3 size: 14 residues. CDR3 DNA: TGCGCCAGTGCAGTGGCGGGGGGCTCCTACGAGCAGTACTTC. Its protein product is CASAVAGGSYEQYF.

The rearrangement joins TRBV10-1 to TRBJ1-1; unclear D gene. The CDR3 is made up of 13 amino acids. Germline V CDR1 and CDR2: WNHNN, SYGVQD (reference sequence). Trimming stripped 4 bases from V and 2 bases from J, with 8 bases between. This CDR3 reads CASSGASNTEAFF. CDR3 DNA sequence: TGCGCCAGCAGTGGGGCGTCCAACACTGAAGCTTTCTTT.

This chain links TRBV18 with TRBJ2-1, with 7 positions matching TRBD2. The CDR3 covers 16 residues. The germline gives CDR1 KGHSH, CDR2 LQKENI. J lost 0 bases, V lost 0 bases, and 2 bases had no gene match. The CDR3 loop is CASSPPSGVSYNEQFF. DNA for the CDR3: TGTGCCAGCTCACCACCGAGCGGGGTCTCCTACAATGAGCAGTTCTTC.

This chain joins TRBV19 and TRBJ1-4; 7 positions agree with TRBD1. Germline CDR1 LNHDA, CDR2 SQIVND (reference sequence). This CDR3 has 15 amino acids. V shed 4 bases, J shed 5 bases, and the junction held 7 bases outside the gene matches. CDR3 nucleotides: TGTGCCAGTAGTAGGGGTGACAGGGACAATGAAAAACTGTTTTTT. It is translated as CASSRGDRDNEKLFF.

The chain employs TRBV10-1 and TRBJ2-7; D is perhaps TRBD2 (5 bases). Between the trimmed V and J ends, which lost 10 bases and 2 bases, there was a span of 15 bases. The CDR3 loop spans 13 amino acids. Germline CDR1 WNHNN, CDR2 SYGVQD (reference sequence). CDR3 sequence: CATFDGGPYEQYF. As DNA, the CDR3 is TGCGCCACCTTTGACGGAGGCCCCTACGAGCAGTACTTC.

This chain joins TRBV13 and TRBJ2-3; 10 bases match TRBD1. The germline V gene encodes CDR1 PRHDT and CDR2 FYEKMQ (reference sequence). This CDR3 has 16 amino acids. The trim removed 0 bases at V and 5 bases at J, leaving 5 bases unmatched. DNA of the CDR3: TGTGCCAGCAGCTTAGGGACAGGGGGCGCGGGAGATACGCAGTATTTT. Its protein product is CASSLGTGGAGDTQYF.

The chain joins TRBV29-1 to TRBJ1-2; D is perhaps TRBD1 (6 bases). The ends were cut back, 4 bases at V and 8 bases at J, with 29 bases in the middle. Germline assignment: CDR1 SQVTM and CDR2 ANQGSEA. The CDR3 runs 17 residues. This chain's CDR3 is CSVGVRLTGTLSGGYTF. CDR3 nucleotide sequence: TGCAGCGTTGGAGTTCGGCTGACTGGGACACTAAGTGGAGGCTACACCTTC.

The chain is built from TRBV7-2 and TRBJ2-3; TRBD2 agrees at 14 bases. CDR3 length: 16 amino acids. Germline-derived CDR1 and CDR2 are SGHTA and FQGNSA. Trimming removed 4 bases from V and 4 bases from J; junction bases left unmatched: 4. CDR3: CASSSRLAGGADTQYF. CDR3 nucleotides: TGTGCCAGCAGCTCGAGACTAGCGGGGGGGGCAGATACGCAGTATTTT.

The chain has TRBV6-2 or TRBV6-3 and TRBJ2-7; TRBD1 matches 9 bases. The CDR3 length is 17 residues. Unmatched junction bases numbered 18, after V lost 6 bases and J lost 6 bases. Germline V gene data show CDR1 as MNHEY and CDR2 as SVGEGT. CDR3 sequence (DNA): TGTGCCAGCAGCTCCGGTTATTCGGGACAGGGTATACGCGAGCAGTACTTC. Protein product: CASSSGYSGQGIREQYF.

This sequence joins TRBV7-9 and TRBJ1-5; 11 bases line up with TRBD1. Germline CDR1 reads SEHNR; CDR2 reads FQNEAQ (reference sequence). The CDR3 totals 14 residues. J gave up 6 bases and V 5 bases, and 3 bases lay outside the gene matches. In DNA, the CDR3 is TGTGCCAGCAGCAGCGGGACAGGGGGTCAGCCCCAGCATTTT. It specifies CASSSGTGGQPQHF. Full variable domain (missing parts from reference TRBV7-9 and TRBJ1-5): DTGVSQNPRHKITKRGQNVTFRCDPISEHNRLYWYRQTLGQGPEFLTYFQNEAQLEKSRLLSDRFSAERPKGSFSTLEIQRTEQGDSAMYLCASSSGTGGQPQHFGDGTRLSIL.